The clone carrying this TCR beta chain was observed at least ten times. The antigen is not known. The data stem from a study of T cells in Graves' hyperthyroidism and ophthalmopathy. Study observations and caveats: Progression to ophthalmopathy was predicted a median of approximately 6.4 months early. A model built on 13 V-J features separated ophthalmopathy from stable hyperthyroidism. Most thyroid clonotypes that were expanded above 0.001 also turned up in blood.

What was amplified from RNA transcripts were TCR beta CDR3 regions. Initially, a first-round RT-PCR of the TCR CDR3 employed the HTBI primer set. One entry per CDR3 protein results from TCRdb running MiXCR on the multiplex PCR reads. Counted here are 89,000 or so distinct CDR3 sequences, around 37% occurring once; the ten biggest clones make up about 9.4%. Exclusion followed for patients with uncontrolled infection, other autoimmune disease, pregnancy or lactation. Per the germline V gene, CDR1 is SNHLY and CDR2 is FYNNEI. V was pared by 3 bases and J by 6 bases, with 17 bases between. The CDR3 runs to 15 residues.

What was sequenced was peripheral blood or thyroid tissue (not recorded which). This TCR derives from a woman aged 25 to 39 with Graves' hyperthyroidism. The J gene is TRBJ1-1, the V gene TRBV2, with a weak D call TRBD1 (5 bases). The CDR3 DNA reads as TGTGCCAGCAGTGACAGGGTCGTGTCGATCGCTGAAGCTTTCTTT. This gives the protein CASSDRVVSIAEAFF.